The TCR beta chain under discussion was sequenced for a study of blood T cell repertoires in COVID-19. Looking at the study overall: COVID-19 samples from acute and convalescent phases originated in the United States, Italy and Spain. Nucleic acid was either cDNA or gDNA, and it came from T cells, B-cell-depleted T cells, or PBMCs.

Original processing notes: Amplification from reference gene primers served as the basis for estimated nucleated cell counts. Measured with immunoSEQ multiplex PCR; TCRdb has only the in-frame clones, and not every one. That table furnishes V, J and clone size, whereas the DNA furnished D and trimming. The profile shows about 100,000 clones, roughly nine tenths of them singletons. The trim removed 4 bases at V and 3 bases at J, leaving 1 base unmatched. The CDR3 is 14 amino acids. The germline gives CDR1 LGHDT, CDR2 YNNKEL (reference sequence). The sequencing sample was made of peripheral blood. This sequence originates from a man between 45 and 60 years old with active COVID-19. The chain uses TRBV3-1 (or the pseudogene TRBV3-2) and TRBJ2-3; 10 bases match TRBD2. The CDR3 here is CASSPSGGTDTQYF. The DNA of the CDR3 is TGTGCCAGCAGCCCTAGCGGGGGTACAGATACGCAGTATTTT.